This TCR beta chain was found in a study of T cells expressing NK-cell markers (dated by TCRdb to 2018 to 2020). In terms of the full investigation: Three sorted T-cell subsets (CD3+CD56+NKG2C+, CD3+CD56+NKG2C- and CD3+CD56-NKG2C+) from several donors had their TCR beta-chain repertoires profiled. Libraries were sequenced as 2 x 150 bp reads on Illumina HiSeq 2000/2500, MiSeq or NextSeq. Among the eight sequenced donors, only one was HCMV-seronegative, while the other seven were HCMV-seropositive. The study sequenced eight donors, all healthy volunteers chosen at random: three men and five women.

As regards this clonotype: Its antigen specificity is not known.

Summary of the overall study and its limitations: Those dominant clonotypes were again the most abundant among CD3+CD56-NKG2C+ cells in a few donors, at about 28.3-65%. In 6 or 7 donors, the dominant CD3+CD56+NKG2C+ clonotypes ranked among the top 10 CD8+ clonotypes, making up roughly 1.0-7.0% of CD8+ T cells. It remained unclear whether the expanded NKG2C-expressing T cell clones were specific for HCMV antigens.

Spanning cysteine to phenylalanine, the CDR3 consists of 17 amino acids. The protein alone is recorded here. The germline V gene yields KGHDR for CDR1 and SFDVKD for CDR2. This sample was sequenced with an Illumina HiSeq 2000. The TCR beta cDNA libraries were made using 5'RACE template switching, a step that added both a universal primer site and unique molecular identifiers. cDNA synthesis was primed from the TCR beta constant segment and was followed by two successive PCR amplification steps. Concerning the study's data processing: MIGEC was used to demultiplex reads and group reads by UMI, and MiTCR was used to assemble and quantify clonotypes. To remove erroneous sequences, TCR cDNA sequences were retained only when supported by two or more reads. The tcR package was used for downstream repertoire analysis, and clonotypes were matched between fractions using CDR3 nucleotide sequence together with V segment. VDJmatch was used to annotate antigen specificity against VDJdb, with one amino acid substitution allowed in CDR3. TCRdb reprocessed the sequencing reads and holds a single record per CDR3 protein sequence, with no DNA. The V and J calls shown here were made by TCRdb, not taken from the authors' results. The sample's records list hundreds of thousands of distinct CDR3 sequences. Jointly, the top ten make up roughly 5.2% of the sample.

HCMV-specific IgG was detected in serum with a commercial ELISA kit to determine HCMV serostatus. Peripheral blood mononuclear cells were isolated from blood by Ficoll density gradient centrifugation. The sample taken for sequencing was blood T cells: a sorted CD56 or NKG2C T cell subset, CD4+ or CD8+ T cells, or bulk PBMC T cells (not recorded which). This chain joins TRBV24-1 to TRBJ2-7. The sequence came from a man aged 18-70 years in good health. CDR3 sequence: CATSDSSKGSSLNEQYF.